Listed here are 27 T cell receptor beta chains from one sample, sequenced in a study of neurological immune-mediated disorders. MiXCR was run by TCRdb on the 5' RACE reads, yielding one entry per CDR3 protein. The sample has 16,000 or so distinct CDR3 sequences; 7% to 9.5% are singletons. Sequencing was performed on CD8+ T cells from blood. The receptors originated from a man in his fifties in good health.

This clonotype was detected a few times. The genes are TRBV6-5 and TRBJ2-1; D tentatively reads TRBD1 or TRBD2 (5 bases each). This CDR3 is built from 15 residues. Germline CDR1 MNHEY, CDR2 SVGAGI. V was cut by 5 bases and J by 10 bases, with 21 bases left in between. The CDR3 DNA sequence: TGTGCCAGCAGTCACCTGGGACGCCAAGACCTAGAGCAGTTCTTC. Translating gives CASSHLGRQDLEQFF.

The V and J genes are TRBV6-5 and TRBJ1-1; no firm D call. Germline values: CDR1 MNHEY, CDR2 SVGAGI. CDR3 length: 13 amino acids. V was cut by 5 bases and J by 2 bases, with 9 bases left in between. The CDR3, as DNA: TGTGCCAGCAGTAACTATATAAACACTGAAGCTTTCTTT. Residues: CASSNYINTEAFF.

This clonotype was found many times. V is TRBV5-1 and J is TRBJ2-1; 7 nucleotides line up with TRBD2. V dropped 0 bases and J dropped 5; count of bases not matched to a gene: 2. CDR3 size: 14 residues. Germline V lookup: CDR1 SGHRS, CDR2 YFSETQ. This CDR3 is CASSLAGGNNEQFF. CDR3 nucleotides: TGCGCCAGCAGCTTGGCCGGGGGGAACAATGAGCAGTTCTTC.

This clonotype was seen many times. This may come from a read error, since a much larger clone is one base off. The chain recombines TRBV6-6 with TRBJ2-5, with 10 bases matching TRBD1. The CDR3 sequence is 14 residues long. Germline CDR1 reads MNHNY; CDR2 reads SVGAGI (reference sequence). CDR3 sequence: CANSPGTGAETQYF. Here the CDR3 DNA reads TGTGCCAACAGTCCCGGGACAGGGGCGGAGACCCAGTACTTC.

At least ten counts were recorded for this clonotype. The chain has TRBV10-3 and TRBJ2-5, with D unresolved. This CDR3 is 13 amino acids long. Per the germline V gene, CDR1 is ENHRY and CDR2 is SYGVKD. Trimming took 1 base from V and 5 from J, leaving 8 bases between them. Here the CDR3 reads CAISEYEEETQYF. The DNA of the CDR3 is TGTGCCATCAGTGAGTATGAAGAGGAGACCCAGTACTTC.

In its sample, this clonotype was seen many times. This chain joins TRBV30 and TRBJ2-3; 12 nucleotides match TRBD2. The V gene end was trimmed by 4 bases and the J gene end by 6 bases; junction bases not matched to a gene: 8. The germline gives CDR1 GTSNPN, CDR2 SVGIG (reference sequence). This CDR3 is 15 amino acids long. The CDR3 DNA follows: TGTGCCTGGAACCTACTAGCGGGAGGAGCGGATACGCAGTATTTT. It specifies CAWNLLAGGADTQYF.

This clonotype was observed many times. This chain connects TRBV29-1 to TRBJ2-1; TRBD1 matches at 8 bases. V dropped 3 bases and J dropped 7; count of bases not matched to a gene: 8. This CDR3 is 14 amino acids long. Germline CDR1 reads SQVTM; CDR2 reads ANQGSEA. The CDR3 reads CSVDTDRVMNEQFF. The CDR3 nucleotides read TGCAGCGTTGATACGGACAGGGTCATGAATGAGCAGTTCTTC.

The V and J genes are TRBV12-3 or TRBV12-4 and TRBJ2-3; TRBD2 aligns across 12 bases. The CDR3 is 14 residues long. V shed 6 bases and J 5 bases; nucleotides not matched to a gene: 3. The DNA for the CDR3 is TGTGCCAGCAGGTCGACTAGCGGGGGAGATACGCAGTATTTT. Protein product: CASRSTSGGDTQYF.

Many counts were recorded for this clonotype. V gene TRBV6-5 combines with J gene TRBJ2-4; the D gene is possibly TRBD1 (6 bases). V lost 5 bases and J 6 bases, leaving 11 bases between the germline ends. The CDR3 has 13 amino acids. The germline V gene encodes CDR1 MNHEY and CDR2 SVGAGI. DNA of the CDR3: TGTGCCAGCAGTATGGGGGCGAGAAACATTCAGTACTTC. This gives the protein CASSMGARNIQYF.

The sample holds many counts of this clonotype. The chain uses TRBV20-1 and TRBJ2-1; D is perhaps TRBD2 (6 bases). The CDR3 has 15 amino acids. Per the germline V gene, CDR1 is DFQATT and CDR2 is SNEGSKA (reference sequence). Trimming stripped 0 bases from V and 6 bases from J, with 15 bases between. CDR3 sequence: CSARDPSEASNEQFF. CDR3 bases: TGCAGTGCTAGAGATCCTAGCGAGGCGAGCAATGAGCAGTTCTTC.

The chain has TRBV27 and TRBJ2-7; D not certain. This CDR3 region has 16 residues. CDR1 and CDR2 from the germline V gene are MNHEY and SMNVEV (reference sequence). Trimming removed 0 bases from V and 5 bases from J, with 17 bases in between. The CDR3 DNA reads TGTGCCAGCAGTTTATCGTCCAGGACCCTTGGGAACGAGCAGTACTTC. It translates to CASSLSSRTLGNEQYF.

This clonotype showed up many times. The CDR3 sequence is CSGTGGKYEQFF. The CDR3, as DNA: TGCAGCGGCACAGGGGGCAAGTATGAGCAGTTCTTC. The chain is built from TRBV29-1 and TRBJ2-1; 9 bases align to TRBD1. Trimming removed 7 bases from V and 8 bases from J; junction bases left unmatched: 6. Germline V CDR1 and CDR2: SQVTM, ANQGSEA. The CDR3 extends over 12 amino acids.

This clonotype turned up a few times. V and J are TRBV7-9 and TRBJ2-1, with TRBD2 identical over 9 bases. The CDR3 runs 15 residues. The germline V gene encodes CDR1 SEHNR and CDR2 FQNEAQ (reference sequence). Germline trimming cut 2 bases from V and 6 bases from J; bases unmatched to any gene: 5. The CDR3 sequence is CASSLPAGGSNEQFF. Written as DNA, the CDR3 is TGTGCCAGCAGCTTACCGGCGGGAGGGTCCAATGAGCAGTTCTTC.

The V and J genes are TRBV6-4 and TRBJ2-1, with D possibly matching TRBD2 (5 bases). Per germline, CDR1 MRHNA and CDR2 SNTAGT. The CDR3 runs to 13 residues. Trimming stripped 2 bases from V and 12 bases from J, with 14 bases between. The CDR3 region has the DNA TGTGCCAGCAGTGACGGGAGCACAGATACGCAGTTCTTC. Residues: CASSDGSTDTQFF.

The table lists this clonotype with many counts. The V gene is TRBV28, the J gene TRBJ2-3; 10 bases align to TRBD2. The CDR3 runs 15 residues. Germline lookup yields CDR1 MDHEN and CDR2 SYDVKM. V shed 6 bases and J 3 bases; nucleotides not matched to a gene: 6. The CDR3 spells CASRGAGGVTDTQYF. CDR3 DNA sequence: TGTGCCAGCAGGGGAGCGGGAGGGGTAACAGATACGCAGTATTTT.

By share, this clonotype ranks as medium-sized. The CDR3 DNA reads TGTGCCAGCAGATACAGGGGCAATGAGCAGTTCTTC. This encodes CASRYRGNEQFF. The chain uses TRBV27 and TRBJ2-1; 7 positions agree with TRBD1. This CDR3 contains 12 residues. Germline values: CDR1 MNHEY, CDR2 SMNVEV (reference sequence). The trim removed 6 bases at V and 6 bases at J, leaving 2 bases unmatched.

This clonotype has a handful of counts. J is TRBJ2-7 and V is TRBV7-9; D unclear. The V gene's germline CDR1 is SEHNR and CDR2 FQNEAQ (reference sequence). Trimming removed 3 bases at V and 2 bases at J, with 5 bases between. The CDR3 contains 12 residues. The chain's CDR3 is CASSLKAYEQYF. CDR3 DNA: TGTGCCAGCAGCTTGAAAGCCTACGAGCAGTACTTC.

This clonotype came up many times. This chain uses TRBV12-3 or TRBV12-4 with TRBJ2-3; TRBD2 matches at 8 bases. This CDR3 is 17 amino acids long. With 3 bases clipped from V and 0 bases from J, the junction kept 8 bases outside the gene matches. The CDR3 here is CASSLGAGVGSTDTQYF. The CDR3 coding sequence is TGTGCCAGCAGTTTGGGAGCGGGGGTTGGGAGCACAGATACGCAGTATTTT.

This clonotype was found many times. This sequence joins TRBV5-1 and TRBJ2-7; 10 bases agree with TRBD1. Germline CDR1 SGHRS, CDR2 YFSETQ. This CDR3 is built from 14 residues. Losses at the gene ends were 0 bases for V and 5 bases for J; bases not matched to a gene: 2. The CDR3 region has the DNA TGCGCCAGCAGCTTGGGACAGGGGGCTAACGAGCAGTACTTC. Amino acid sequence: CASSLGQGANEQYF. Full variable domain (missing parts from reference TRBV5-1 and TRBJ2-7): KAGVTQTPRYLIKTRGQQVTLSCSPISGHRSVSWYQQTPGQGLQFLFEYFSETQRNKGNFPGRFSGRQFSNSRSEMNVSTLELGDSALYLCASSLGQGANEQYFGPGTRLTVT.

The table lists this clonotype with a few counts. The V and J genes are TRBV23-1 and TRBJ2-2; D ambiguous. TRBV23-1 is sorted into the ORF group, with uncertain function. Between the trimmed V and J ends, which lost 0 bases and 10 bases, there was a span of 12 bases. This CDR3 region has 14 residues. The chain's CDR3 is CASSQSRSGEELFF. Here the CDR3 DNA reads TGCGCCAGCAGTCAATCTCGCTCTGGCGAGGAGCTGTTTTTT.

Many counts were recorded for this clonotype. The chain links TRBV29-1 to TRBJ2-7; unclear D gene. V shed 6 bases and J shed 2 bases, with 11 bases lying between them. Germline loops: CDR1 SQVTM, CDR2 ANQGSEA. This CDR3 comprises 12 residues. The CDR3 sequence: CSVGGRTYEQYF. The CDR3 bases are TGCAGCGTCGGCGGACGGACCTACGAGCAGTACTTC.

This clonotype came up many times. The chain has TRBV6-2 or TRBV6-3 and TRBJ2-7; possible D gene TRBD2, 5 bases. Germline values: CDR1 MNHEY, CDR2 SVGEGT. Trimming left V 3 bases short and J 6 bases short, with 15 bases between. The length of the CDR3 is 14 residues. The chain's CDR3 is CASSYDLAVFEQYF. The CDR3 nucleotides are TGTGCCAGCAGTTATGATCTAGCCGTCTTCGAGCAGTACTTC.

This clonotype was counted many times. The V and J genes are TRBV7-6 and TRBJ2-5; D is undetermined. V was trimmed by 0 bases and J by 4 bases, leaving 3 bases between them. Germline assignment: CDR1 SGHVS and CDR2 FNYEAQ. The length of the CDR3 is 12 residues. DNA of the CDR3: TGTGCCAGCAGCTTAGCGCTAGAGACCCAGTACTTC. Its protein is CASSLALETQYF. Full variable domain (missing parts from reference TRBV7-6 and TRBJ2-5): GAGVSQSPRYKVTKRGQDVALRCDPISGHVSLYWYRQALGQGPEFLTYFNYEAQQDKSGLPNDRFSAERPEGSISTLTIQRTEQRDSAMYRCASSLALETQYFGPGTRLLVL.

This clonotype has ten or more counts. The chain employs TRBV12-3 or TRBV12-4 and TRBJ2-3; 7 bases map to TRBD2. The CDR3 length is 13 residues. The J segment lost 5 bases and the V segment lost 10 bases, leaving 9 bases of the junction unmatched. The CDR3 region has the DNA TGTGCCACCGCTCTGGGGGAGGGAGATACGCAGTATTTT. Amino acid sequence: CATALGEGDTQYF.

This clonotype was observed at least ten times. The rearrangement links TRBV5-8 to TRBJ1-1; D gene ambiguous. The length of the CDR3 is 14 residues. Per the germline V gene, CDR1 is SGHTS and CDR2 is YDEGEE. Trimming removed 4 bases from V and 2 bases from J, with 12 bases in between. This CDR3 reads CASSEAGPNTEAFF. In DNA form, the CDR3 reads TGTGCCAGCAGCGAAGCCGGGCCAAACACTGAAGCTTTCTTT.

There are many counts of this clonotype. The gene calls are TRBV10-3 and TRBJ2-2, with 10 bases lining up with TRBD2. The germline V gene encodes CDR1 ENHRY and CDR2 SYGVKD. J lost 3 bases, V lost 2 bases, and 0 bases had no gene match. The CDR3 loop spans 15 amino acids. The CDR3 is CAISEGTSDTGELFF. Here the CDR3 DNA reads TGTGCCATCAGTGAGGGGACTAGCGACACCGGGGAGCTGTTTTTT.

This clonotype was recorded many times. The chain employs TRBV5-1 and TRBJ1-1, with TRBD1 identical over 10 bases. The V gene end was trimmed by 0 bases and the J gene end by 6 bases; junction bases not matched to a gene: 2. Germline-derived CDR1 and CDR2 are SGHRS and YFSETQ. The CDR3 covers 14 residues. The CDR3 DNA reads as TGCGCCAGCAGCTTGGGACAGGGGGCCCCTGAAGCTTTCTTT. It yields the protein CASSLGQGAPEAFF.